The next 16 T cell receptor beta chains were all read from a single sample in a study of lung T cells in sarcoidosis with Löfgren's syndrome. MiXCR, run by TCRdb on the reads, gives a single entry per CDR3 protein. The repertoire has about 19,000 distinct CDR3 sequences, roughly 23% of them found once; the top ten carry approximately 0.77%. The specimen sequenced was CD4+ T cells from bronchoalveolar lavage. These receptors all stem from a human donor with sarcoidosis (Löfgren's syndrome or another form), or a control subject (not recorded which).

A note on this clonotype: This may be a read error: a much more frequent sequence differs by one nucleotide. This sequence joins TRBV12-5 and TRBJ2-1; D might be TRBD2 (5 bases). From germline, CDR1 is LGHNT and CDR2 FRNRAP. The CDR3 sequence is 14 residues long. CDR3 coding DNA: TGTGCTGGTGGTCGGTCGGACTTGAACCGGGAGCAGTTCTTC. Translated: CAGGRSDLNREQFF.

The table lists this clonotype with a few counts. A single base separates this from a much larger clone, so it may be a read error. CDR3 in amino acids: CASSSPGSGAYGQYF. Written as DNA, the CDR3 is TGTGCCAGCAGTTCCCCGGGGAGCGGGGCCTACGGGCAGTACTTC. The chain is built from TRBV6-2 or TRBV6-3 and TRBJ2-7; 7 bases map to TRBD2. The CDR3 totals 15 residues. From germline, CDR1 is MNHEY and CDR2 SVGEGT.

This clonotype was seen more than once but under ten times. The V and J genes are TRBV18 and TRBJ2-7; a weak D match, TRBD1 (5 bases). The length of the CDR3 is 17 residues. The germline V gene has CDR1 KGHSH and CDR2 LQKENI. Between the trimmed V and J ends, which lost 2 bases and 3 bases, there was a span of 20 bases. The CDR3 bases are TGTGCCAGCTCACCATCAAGCTTGGACACGGACCACTACGAGCAGTACTTC. Amino acids: CASSPSSLDTDHYEQYF.

This clonotype was observed at least ten times. The J gene is TRBJ2-7, the V gene TRBV28, with D maybe TRBD1 (5 bases). The CDR3 is 13 residues long. Trimming pared 3 bases from V and 5 bases from J, leaving 11 bases between. Germline CDR1 is MDHEN and CDR2 is SYDVKM. This chain's CDR3 is CASSFQGINEQYF. CDR3 DNA sequence: TGTGCCAGCAGTTTCCAGGGAATCAACGAGCAGTACTTC.

This clonotype was observed a handful of times. V and J are TRBV3-1 and TRBJ1-1, with D perhaps matching TRBD1 (6 bases). V dropped 4 bases and J dropped 7 bases, with 16 bases sitting between them. There are 14 residues in the CDR3. Germline CDR1 reads LGHDT; CDR2 reads YNNKEL (reference sequence). CDR3 sequence: CASSRGGRTVEAFF. The DNA of the CDR3 is TGTGCCAGCAGCCGAGGAGGTCGGACAGTTGAAGCTTTCTTT. Drawing the rest from reference TRBV3-1 and TRBJ1-1, the complete variable domain is DTAVSQTPKYLVTQMGNDKSIKCEQNLGHDTMYWYKQDSKKFLKIMFSYNNKELIINETVPNRFSPKSPDKAHLNLHINSLELGDSAVYFCASSRGGRTVEAFFGQGTRLTVV.

Concerning this clonotype itself: Since a much larger clone is just one base distant, this may be a read error. The V gene is TRBV7-4, the J gene TRBJ2-3; D call uncertain. The germline CDR1 and CDR2 sequences are SGHVT and SQSDAQ. The CDR3 loop spans 12 amino acids. Trimming stripped 1 base from V and 12 bases from J, with 11 bases between. Written as DNA, the CDR3 is TGTGCCAGCAGCTTAGGGCTATCCCCCCAGTATTTT. Residues: CASSLGLSPQYF.

The table lists this clonotype with many counts. This rearrangement joins TRBV20-1 to TRBJ2-7; tentative D call: TRBD1 (6 bases). Trimming removed 5 bases at V and 7 bases at J, with 21 bases between. Germline values: CDR1 DFQATT, CDR2 SNEGSKA (reference sequence). The CDR3 loop spans 14 amino acids. DNA of the CDR3: TGCAGTGCTTCCCAGACAGGCTTCGTGGGGGAGCAGTACTTC. The encoded protein is CSASQTGFVGEQYF.

Comments on this clonotype: The junction and the germline gene differ at one end; a read error may be behind it. V usage is TRBV30 and J usage is TRBJ2-1; D remains unclear. Looked up from germline, CDR1 is GTSNPN and CDR2 is SVGIG (reference sequence). The CDR3 is made up of 11 amino acids. The CDR3 loop is CAWSPYIEQFF. The CDR3 DNA is TGTGCCTGGAGTCCATACATTGAGCAGTTCTTC.

As for this clonotype: This may be a read error: a much more frequent sequence differs by one nucleotide. The genes are TRBV20-1 and TRBJ2-7; D is unclear. This CDR3 region has 12 residues. Germline values: CDR1 DFQATT, CDR2 SNEGSKA (reference sequence). Trimming took 4 bases from V and 0 from J, leaving 7 bases between them. This chain's CDR3 is CSANPSSYEQYF. Written as DNA, the CDR3 is TGCAGTGCTAACCCAAGCTCCTACGAGCAGTACTTC.

This clonotype is medium-sized within its sample. The chain links TRBV20-1 to TRBJ2-7, with 7 bases fitting TRBD2. CDR1 is DFQATT and CDR2 is SNEGSKA in the germline V gene (reference sequence). There are 14 residues in the CDR3. Trimming at V came to 2 bases and at J to 6 bases, leaving 10 bases not matched to a gene. The CDR3: CSARKASGTGEQYF. CDR3 DNA: TGCAGTGCTAGAAAGGCTAGCGGAACGGGCGAGCAGTACTTC.

This clonotype has at least ten counts. The V call is TRBV4-1, the J call TRBJ1-1, with 8 bases that match TRBD1. CDR1 is MGHRA and CDR2 is YSYEKL in the germline V gene. Germline trimming cut 2 bases from V and 1 base from J; bases unmatched to any gene: 6. The CDR3 spans 16 residues. CDR3 in DNA: TGCGCCAGCAGCCAAACTTCGGACAGGGCGAACACTGAAGCTTTCTTT. Its protein product is CASSQTSDRANTEAFF.

This clonotype has a single count. A much larger clone sits a single nucleotide away, making a read error possible. The chain links TRBV20-1 to TRBJ2-7; 9 nucleotides match TRBD1. CDR3 length equals 12 residues. Looked up from germline, CDR1 is DFQATT and CDR2 is SNEGSKA (reference sequence). The CDR3 here is CSTGGTFHEQYF. The CDR3 DNA follows: TGCAGCACAGGGGGCACATTCCACGAGCAGTACTTC.

The V and J genes are TRBV3-1 and TRBJ1-5, with unresolved D. Looked up from germline, CDR1 is LGHDT and CDR2 is YNNKEL (reference sequence). V was shortened by 4 bases and J by 4 bases, with 11 bases between the two germline ends. The CDR3 is 14 amino acids. The CDR3 DNA is TGTGCCAGCAGCCCCGCCGCCCGGAATCAGCCCCAGCATTTT. As protein: CASSPAARNQPQHF.

This clonotype has ten or more counts. The J gene is TRBJ1-1, the V gene TRBV20-1; 8 bases agree with TRBD1. CDR3 length equals 13 residues. Unmatched junction bases numbered 4, after V lost 2 bases and J lost 5 bases. CDR1 is DFQATT, CDR2 SNEGSKA, per germline (reference sequence). The CDR3 DNA is TGCAGTGCTAGACGTACAGGGGGTACTGAAGCTTTCTTT. Translating it yields CSARRTGGTEAFF.

Turning to this clonotype: With a much larger clone just one base away, this may be a read error. Given the absence of the conserved phenylalanine or tryptophan at the CDR3 end, a read error is likely. The genes are TRBV7-3 and TRBJ2-5; 8 bases line up with TRBD1. Germline assignment: CDR1 SGHTA and CDR2 FQGTGA. The CDR3 extends over 14 amino acids. J gave up 6 bases and V 0 bases, and 3 bases lay outside the gene matches. The CDR3 DNA follows: TGTGCCAGCAGCTTAACCCCAGGGGGCAAGACCCAGTACTCC. This sequence encodes CASSLTPGGKTQYS.

The chain links TRBV30 to TRBJ1-5; D ambiguous. CDR1 is GTSNPN, CDR2 SVGIG, per germline (reference sequence). Trimming stripped 0 bases from V and 3 bases from J, with 3 bases between. The CDR3 spans 12 residues. CDR3 DNA sequence: TGTGCCTGGAGTGTGGCCAATCAGCCCCAGCATTTT. Encoded protein: CAWSVANQPQHF.